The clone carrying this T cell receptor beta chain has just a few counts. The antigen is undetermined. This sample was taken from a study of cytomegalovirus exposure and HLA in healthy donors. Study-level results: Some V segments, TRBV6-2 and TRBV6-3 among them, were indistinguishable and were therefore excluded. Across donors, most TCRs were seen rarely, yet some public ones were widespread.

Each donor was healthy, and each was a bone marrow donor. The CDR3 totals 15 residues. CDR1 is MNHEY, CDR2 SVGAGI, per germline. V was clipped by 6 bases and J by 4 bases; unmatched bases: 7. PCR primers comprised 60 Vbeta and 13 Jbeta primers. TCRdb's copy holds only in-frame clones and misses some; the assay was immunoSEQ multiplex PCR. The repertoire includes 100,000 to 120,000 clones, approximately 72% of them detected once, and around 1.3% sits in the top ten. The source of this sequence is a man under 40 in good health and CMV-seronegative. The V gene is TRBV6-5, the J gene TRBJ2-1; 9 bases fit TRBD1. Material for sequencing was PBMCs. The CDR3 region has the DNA TGTGCCAGCAGCGCTCCGGGACAGGGATACAATGAGCAGTTCTTC. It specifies CASSAPGQGYNEQFF.